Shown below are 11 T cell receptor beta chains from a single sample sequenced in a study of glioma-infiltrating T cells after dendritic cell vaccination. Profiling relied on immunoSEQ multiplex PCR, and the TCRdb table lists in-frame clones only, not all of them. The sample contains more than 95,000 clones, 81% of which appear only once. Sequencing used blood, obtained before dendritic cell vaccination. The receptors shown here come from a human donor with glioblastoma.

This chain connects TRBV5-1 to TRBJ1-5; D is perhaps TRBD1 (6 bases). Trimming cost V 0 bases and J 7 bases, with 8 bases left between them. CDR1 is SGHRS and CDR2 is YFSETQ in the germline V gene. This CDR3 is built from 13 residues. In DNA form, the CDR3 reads TGCGCCAGCAGCTTGGGGGGGCACCAGCCCCAGCATTTT. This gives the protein CASSLGGHQPQHF.

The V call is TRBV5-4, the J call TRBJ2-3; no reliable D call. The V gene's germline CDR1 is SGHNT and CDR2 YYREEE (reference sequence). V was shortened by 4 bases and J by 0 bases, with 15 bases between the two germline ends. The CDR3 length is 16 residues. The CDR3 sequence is CASSQEQISSTDTQYF. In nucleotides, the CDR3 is TGTGCCAGCAGCCAAGAGCAAATTTCTAGCACAGATACGCAGTATTTT.

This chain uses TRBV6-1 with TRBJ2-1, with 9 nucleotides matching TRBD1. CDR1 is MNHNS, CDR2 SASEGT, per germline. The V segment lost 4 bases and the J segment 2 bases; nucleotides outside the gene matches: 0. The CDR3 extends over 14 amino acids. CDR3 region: CASSGQGAYNEQFF. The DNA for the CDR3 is TGTGCCAGCAGTGGACAGGGGGCCTACAATGAGCAGTTCTTC.

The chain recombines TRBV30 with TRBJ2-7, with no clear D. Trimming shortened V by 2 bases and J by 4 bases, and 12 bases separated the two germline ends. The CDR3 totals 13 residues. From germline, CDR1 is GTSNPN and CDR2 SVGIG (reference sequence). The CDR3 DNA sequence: TGTGCCTGGAGTAAGAGACAAACTTACGAGCAGTACTTC. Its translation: CAWSKRQTYEQYF.

CDR3 loop: CASSVDRSPYEQYF. The CDR3 DNA reads as TGCGCCAGCAGCGTGGACAGGTCGCCCTACGAGCAGTACTTC. This sequence joins TRBV5-1 and TRBJ2-7; 7 bases map to TRBD1. The trim removed 4 bases at V and 2 bases at J, leaving 6 bases unmatched. Looked up from germline, CDR1 is SGHRS and CDR2 is YFSETQ. CDR3 size: 14 residues.

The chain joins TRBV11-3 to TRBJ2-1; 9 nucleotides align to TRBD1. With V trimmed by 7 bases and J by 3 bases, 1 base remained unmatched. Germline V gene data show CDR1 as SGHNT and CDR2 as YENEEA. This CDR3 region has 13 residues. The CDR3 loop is CASTDRGYNEQFF. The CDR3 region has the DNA TGTGCCAGCACGGACAGGGGCTACAATGAGCAGTTCTTC.

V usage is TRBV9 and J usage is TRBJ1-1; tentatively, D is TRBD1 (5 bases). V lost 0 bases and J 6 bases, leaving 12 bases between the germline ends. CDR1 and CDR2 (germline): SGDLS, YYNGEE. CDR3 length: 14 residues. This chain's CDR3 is CASSVDPSGAEAFF. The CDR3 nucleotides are TGTGCCAGCAGCGTAGATCCGTCGGGGGCTGAAGCTTTCTTT.

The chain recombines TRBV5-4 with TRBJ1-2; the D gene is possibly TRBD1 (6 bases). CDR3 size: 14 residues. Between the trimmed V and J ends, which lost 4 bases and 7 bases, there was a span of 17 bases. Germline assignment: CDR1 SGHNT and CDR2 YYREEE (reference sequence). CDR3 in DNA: TGTGCCAGCAGCCCGGTCAGGGGATCTTCTGGCTACACCTTC. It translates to CASSPVRGSSGYTF.

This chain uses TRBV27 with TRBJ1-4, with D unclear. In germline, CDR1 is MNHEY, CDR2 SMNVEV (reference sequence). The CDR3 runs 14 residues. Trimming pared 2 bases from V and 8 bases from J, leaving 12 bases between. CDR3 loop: CASSLGGINEKLFF. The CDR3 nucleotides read TGTGCCAGCAGTTTAGGAGGAATCAACGAAAAACTGTTTTTT.

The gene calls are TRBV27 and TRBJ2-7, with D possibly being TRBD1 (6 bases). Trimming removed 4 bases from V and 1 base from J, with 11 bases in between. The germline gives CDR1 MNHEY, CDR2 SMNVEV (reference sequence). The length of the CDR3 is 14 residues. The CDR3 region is CASSSVRGSYEQYF. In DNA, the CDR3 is TGTGCCAGCAGTTCTGTCAGGGGTTCCTACGAGCAGTACTTC.

DNA of the CDR3: TGTGCCAGCAGCTTGGACCAGTTCACCGGGGAGCTGTTTTTT. Protein sequence: CASSLDQFTGELFF. The chain is built from TRBV5-4 and TRBJ2-2, with unresolved D. The CDR3 is made up of 14 amino acids. Trimming stripped 0 bases from V and 4 bases from J, with 7 bases between. Per germline, CDR1 SGHNT and CDR2 YYREEE (reference sequence).